What follows are 6 T cell receptor beta chains derived from one specimen sequenced in a study of T cell responses to AZD1222 COVID-19 vaccine (dated by TCRdb to the early 2020s). This specimen's time point label, per the study, means: baseline before first vaccination. Receptors were amplified or captured by the immunoSEQ multiplex PCR assay. The clones in this table, taken by TCRdb from immuneACCESS, are in-frame only. Not every clone is retained; where verified, under half of the shortfall comes from an unresolved V gene, and the cause of the rest is unknown. Within this sample are 100,000 to 150,000 clones, with about nine tenths of them counted one time only. The leading ten clones occupy about 7% of the sample. This specimen was peripheral blood, taken on day 0 of AZD1222 vaccination. These receptors all come from an adult in good health.

This clone has just a few counts. The chain recombines TRBV5-5 with TRBJ1-1, with D unresolved. The CDR3 extends over 13 amino acids. Germline V gives CDR1 SGHKS, CDR2 YYEKEE (reference sequence). Trimming removed 4 bases from V and 5 bases from J, with 12 bases in between. This CDR3 reads CASSLVVGTEAFF. The CDR3 nucleotides are TGTGCCAGCAGCCTGGTGGTAGGGACTGAAGCTTTCTTT. Combining the CDR3 with reference TRBV5-5 and TRBJ1-1 gives the whole variable domain DAGVTQSPTHLIKTRGQQVTLRCSPISGHKSVSWYQQVLGQGPQFIFQYYEKEERGRGNFPDRFSARQFPNYSSELNVNALLLGDSALYLCASSLVVGTEAFFGQGTRLTVV.

In this sample, this clone turned up once. This chain links TRBV14 with TRBJ2-1; 8 bases map to TRBD2. V gave up 5 bases and J gave up 8 bases; unmatched junction bases: 11. This CDR3 region has 15 residues. Germline lookup yields CDR1 SGHDN and CDR2 FVKESK. The CDR3 loop is CASSVTSGLSDEQFF. The DNA for the CDR3 is TGTGCCAGCAGCGTCACTAGCGGATTGTCGGATGAGCAGTTCTTC.

The chain links TRBV19 to TRBJ1-5; no reliable D call. V gave up 2 bases and J gave up 3 bases, with 17 bases separating them. The CDR3 length is 17 residues. Germline lookup yields CDR1 LNHDA and CDR2 SQIVND (reference sequence). CDR3 in DNA: TGTGCCAGTAGTATACTCCCCGGGCGGAGGGACAATCAGCCCCAGCATTTT. This codes for CASSILPGRRDNQPQHF.

CDR3 amino acids: CASSLRGQGARGNTIYF. CDR3 DNA sequence: TGTGCCAGCAGCTTACGGGGACAGGGGGCCCGAGGAAACACCATATATTTT. The chain combines TRBV7-9 with TRBJ1-3; 12 nucleotides match TRBD1. From germline, CDR1 is SEHNR and CDR2 FQNEAQ (reference sequence). V gave up 2 bases and J gave up 4 bases; unmatched junction bases: 6. There are 17 residues in the CDR3.

In this sample, this clone turned up many times. The genes are TRBV27 and TRBJ2-7; the match to TRBD1 covers 8 bases. Germline values: CDR1 MNHEY, CDR2 SMNVEV (reference sequence). The V segment lost 6 bases and the J segment 7 bases; nucleotides outside the gene matches: 14. CDR3 size: 15 residues. CDR3 coding DNA: TGTGCCAGCAGATATACCGGGACAGGCCCGCGTGAGCAGTACTTC. This sequence encodes CASRYTGTGPREQYF.

The chain couples TRBV5-5 to TRBJ2-1; 9 nucleotides agree with TRBD2. The CDR3 is 16 amino acids. V lost 4 bases and J lost 1; bases outside the gene matches: 6. Germline V gives CDR1 SGHKS, CDR2 YYEKEE (reference sequence). CDR3 in amino acids: CASSQGSGRSYNEQFF. The CDR3 nucleotides are TGTGCCAGCAGCCAAGGGAGCGGGAGGTCCTACAATGAGCAGTTCTTC.